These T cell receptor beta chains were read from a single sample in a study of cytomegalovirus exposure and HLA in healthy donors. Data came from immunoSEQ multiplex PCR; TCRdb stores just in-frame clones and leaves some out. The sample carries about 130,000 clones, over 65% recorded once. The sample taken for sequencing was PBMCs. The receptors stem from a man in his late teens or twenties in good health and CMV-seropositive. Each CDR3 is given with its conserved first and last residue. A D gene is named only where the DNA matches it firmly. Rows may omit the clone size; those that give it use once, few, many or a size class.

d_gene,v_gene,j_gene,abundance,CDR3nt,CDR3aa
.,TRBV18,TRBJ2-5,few,TGTGCCAGCTCGGTACAGCAAGAGACCCAGTACTTC,CASSVQQETQYF
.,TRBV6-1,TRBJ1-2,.,TGTGCCAGCAGTGAAGATAGTGGGGGCGCGGATGGCTACACCTTC,CASSEDSGGADGYTF
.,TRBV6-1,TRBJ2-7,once,TGTGCCACTCAAAAAACGGCAGGCACATCGTACGAGCAGTACTTC,CATQKTAGTSYEQYF
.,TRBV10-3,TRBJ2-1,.,TGTGCCATCAATCAGGGGGGCGATGAGCAGTTCTTC,CAINQGGDEQFF
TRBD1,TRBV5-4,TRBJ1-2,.,TGTGCCAGCAGGACCCGGGACAGGGGGCCTGGCTATGGCTACACCTTC,CASRTRDRGPGYGYTF
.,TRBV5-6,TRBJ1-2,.,TGTGCCAGCAGCTTGGGGAAGCGTGGCTACACCTTC,CASSLGKRGYTF
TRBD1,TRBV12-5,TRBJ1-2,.,TGTGCTAGTGGTCCTGGGACAGGGTTAGGGTTGGGTTATGGCTACACCTTC,CASGPGTGLGLGYGYTF
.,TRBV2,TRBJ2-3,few,TGTGCCAGCGCGGCGGGGCCCGCAGATACGCAGTATTTT,CASAAGPADTQYF
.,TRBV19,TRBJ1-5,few,TGTGCCAGTAGTATAGGAGATCAGCCCCAGCATTTT,CASSIGDQPQHF
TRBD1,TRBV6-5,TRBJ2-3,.,TGTGCCAGCAGGGGGACAGGGAGCACAGATACGCAGTATTTT,CASRGTGSTDTQYF
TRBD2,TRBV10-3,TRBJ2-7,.,TGTGCCATCAGGGTGGGGGGGGGCTCCTACGAGCAGTACTTC,CAIRVGGGSYEQYF
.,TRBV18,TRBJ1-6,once,TGTGCCAGCTCACCAACCGCGGGGTCAGATTCTTCACCCCTCCACTTT,CASSPTAGSDSSPLHF
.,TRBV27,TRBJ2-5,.,TGTGCCAGCAGTTACAGGGTCATGGAGACCCAGTACTTC,CASSYRVMETQYF
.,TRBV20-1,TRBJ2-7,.,TGCAGTGCCGGGTTTGGCTACGAGCAGTACTTC,CSAGFGYEQYF
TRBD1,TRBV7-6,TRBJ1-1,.,TGTGCCAGCAGCCTCACAGGGGGAGGCACTGAAGCTTTCTTT,CASSLTGGGTEAFF
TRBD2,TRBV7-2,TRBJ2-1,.,TGTGCCAGCAGGTCCCTGGGACTAGCGGACTACAATGAGCAGTTCTTC,CASRSLGLADYNEQFF
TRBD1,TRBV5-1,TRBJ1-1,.,TGCGCCAGCAGCTTTGGGACAGCCAACACTGAAGCTTTCTTT,CASSFGTANTEAFF
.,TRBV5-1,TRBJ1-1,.,TGCGCCAGCACGTATTCGGGAGAGAACACTGAAGCTTTCTTT,CASTYSGENTEAFF
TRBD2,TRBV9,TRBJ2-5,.,TGTGCCAGCAGCCCTTCCTCCGGGACTAGCGGGAGGGCTCAAGAGACCCAGTACTTC,CASSPSSGTSGRAQETQYF
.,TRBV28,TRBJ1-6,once,TGTGCCAGCAGAGCAGGACTATATAATTCACCCCTCCACTTT,CASRAGLYNSPLHF